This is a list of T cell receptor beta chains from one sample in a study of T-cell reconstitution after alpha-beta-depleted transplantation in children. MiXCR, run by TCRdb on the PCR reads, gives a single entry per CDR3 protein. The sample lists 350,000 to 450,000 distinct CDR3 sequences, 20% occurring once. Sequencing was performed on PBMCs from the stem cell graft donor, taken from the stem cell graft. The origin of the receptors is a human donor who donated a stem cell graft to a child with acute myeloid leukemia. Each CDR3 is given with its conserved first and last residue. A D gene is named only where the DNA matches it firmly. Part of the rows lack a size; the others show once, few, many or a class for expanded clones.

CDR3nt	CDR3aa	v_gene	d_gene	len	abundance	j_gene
TGTGCCAGCAGGAGGACACAGGGATGGCGGGAGGCCCAGCATTTT	CASRRTQGWREAQHF	TRBV12-3/TRBV12-4	.	15	.	TRBJ1-5
TGTGCCAGCAGTGATGGGCAGCCACAAGAGACCCAGTACTTC	CASSDGQPQETQYF	TRBV25-1	.	14	.	TRBJ2-5
TGTGCCAGCAGCAGAGTGGCGCCCCAGCATTTT	CASSRVAPQHF	TRBV28	.	11	few	TRBJ1-5
TGCAGTGCTAGTTCCCTTTCTAGCGGGAGGGTTGGTACGCAGTATTTT	CSASSLSSGRVGTQYF	TRBV20-1	TRBD2	16	few	TRBJ2-3
TGTGCCAGCAGCTTAGATTGGCAGGGAAGCGGGAGGGCCTACAATGAGCAGTTCTTC	CASSLDWQGSGRAYNEQFF	TRBV11-2	TRBD2	19	few	TRBJ2-1
TGTGCCAGCAGTCGGGGGACAGCCGGAACTCCGGAGTACTTC	CASSRGTAGTPEYF	TRBV27	.	14	few	TRBJ2-7
TGTGCCAGCAGTCTGGGGACAGAACAGGGGAAGAGGGCCAACGTCCTGACTTTC	CASSLGTEQGKRANVLTF	TRBV12-3/TRBV12-4	TRBD1	18	.	TRBJ2-6
TGTGCCAGCAGCCAAGGTGCGAGGACGGTGAACACCGGGGAGCTGTTTTTT	CASSQGARTVNTGELFF	TRBV3-1	.	17	.	TRBJ2-2
TGCAGTGCCAGGGGAATGAGCGGCTCCTCCTACAATGAGCAGTTCTTC	CSARGMSGSSYNEQFF	TRBV20-1	.	16	many	TRBJ2-1
TGTGCCAGCAGTTACGCAACTAAAGAGACCCAGTACTTC	CASSYATKETQYF	TRBV6-5	.	13	.	TRBJ2-5
TGTGCCAGCAGCCCTAGAGTCGCGCTAGCGGGAGGGGAGCAGTTCTTC	CASSPRVALAGGEQFF	TRBV7-6	TRBD2	16	.	TRBJ2-1
TGCAGTGCACGGACCGAGGCTAGCGGGCCCCAAGAGACCCAGTACTTC	CSARTEASGPQETQYF	TRBV20-1	TRBD2	16	many	TRBJ2-5
TGCGCCAGCAGCCAAGAATCCAGATTCTCTGGAAACACCATATATTTT	CASSQESRFSGNTIYF	TRBV4-1	.	16	few	TRBJ1-3
TGTGCCAGCAGTTTGGGGGACGGCTACGAGCAGTACTTC	CASSLGDGYEQYF	TRBV12-3/TRBV12-4	.	13	many	TRBJ2-7
TGCAGCGTTGCGCTGAACGGTGGGTACGAGCAGTACTTC	CSVALNGGYEQYF	TRBV29-1	.	13	few	TRBJ2-7
TGCAGCGTTGCCCTACTGGACAATGAGCAGTTCTTC	CSVALLDNEQFF	TRBV29-1	.	12	many	TRBJ2-1
TGTGCTAGTGGTTTGACCGACAGGTACACTGAAGCTTTCTTT	CASGLTDRYTEAFF	TRBV12-5	.	14	few	TRBJ1-1
TGCAGTGCTAGAGGACCGACGGGGACAGATACGCAGTATTTT	CSARGPTGTDTQYF	TRBV20-1	.	14	many	TRBJ2-3
TGCAGTGCTAGAGCCTCCATTCGAGGGATCGGCGATACGCAGTATTTT	CSARASIRGIGDTQYF	TRBV20-1	.	16	many	TRBJ2-3
TGTGCCAGCAGCCTAAGCGGGATAAGGAACATTCAGTACTTC	CASSLSGIRNIQYF	TRBV7-9	TRBD2	14	.	TRBJ2-4
TGCAGTGGGTCCGATAGCGGGAGGGCCACCTACGAGCAGTACTTC	CSGSDSGRATYEQYF	TRBV20-1	TRBD2	15	many	TRBJ2-7
TGCAGTGCTAGATTTGAACAAGGAAGCGAGCAGTACTTC	CSARFEQGSEQYF	TRBV20-1	.	13	many	TRBJ2-7
TGCAGTGCTAGAGACTCGTCTGGCGGGGAGCAGTTCTTC	CSARDSSGGEQFF	TRBV20-1	.	13	few	TRBJ2-1
TGCAGTGCTAGAGATGTCGGAGGGAGGGGTGAGCAGTTCTTC	CSARDVGGRGEQFF	TRBV20-1	TRBD2	14	many	TRBJ2-1
TGTGCCAGCAGAAAAGCGTCTAGCACAGATACGCAGTATTTT	CASRKASSTDTQYF	TRBV28	.	14	.	TRBJ2-3
TGTGCCAGCAGCCAAGAATCGGGTCTCTACAATGAGCAGTTCTTC	CASSQESGLYNEQFF	TRBV3-1	.	15	few	TRBJ2-1